This T cell receptor beta chain was retrieved from a study of OX40 agonist ivuxolimab in advanced cancers. Assay: immunoSEQ multiplex PCR; the TCRdb copy retains only in-frame clones and omits some. The table shows fewer than 130,000 clones, with approximately 89% occurring only once. The germline gives CDR1 MNHEY, CDR2 SVGAGI. V lost 6 bases and J 1 base, leaving 9 bases between the germline ends. This CDR3 spans 13 amino acids. The sequence came from an adult with an advanced solid tumor such as melanoma, head and neck, liver or kidney cancer. The starting material was CD4+ or CD8+ T cells sorted from blood, obtained in a trial of the OX40 agonist ivuxolimab. This sequence joins TRBV6-5 and TRBJ1-1; D may be TRBD1 (5 bases). The CDR3 bases are TGTGCCAGCAGCGACAGTCCGAACACTGAAGCTTTCTTT. This sequence encodes CASSDSPNTEAFF.